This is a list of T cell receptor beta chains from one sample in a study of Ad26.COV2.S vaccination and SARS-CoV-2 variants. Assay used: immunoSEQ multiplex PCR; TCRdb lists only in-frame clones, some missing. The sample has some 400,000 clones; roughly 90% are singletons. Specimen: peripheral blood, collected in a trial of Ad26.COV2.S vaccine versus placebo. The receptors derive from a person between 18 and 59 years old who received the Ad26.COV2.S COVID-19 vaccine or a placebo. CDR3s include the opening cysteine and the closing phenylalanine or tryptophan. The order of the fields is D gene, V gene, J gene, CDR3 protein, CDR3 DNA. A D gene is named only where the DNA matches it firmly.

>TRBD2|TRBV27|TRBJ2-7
CASVESGNGNEQYF
TGTGCCAGCGTGGAGAGCGGGAACGGTAACGAGCAGTACTTC
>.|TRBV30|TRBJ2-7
CAWTTVTYEQYF
TGTGCCTGGACGACCGTTACCTACGAGCAGTACTTC
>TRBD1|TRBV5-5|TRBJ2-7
CASSLTGAEYYEQYF
TGTGCCAGCAGCTTGACAGGGGCCGAGTACTACGAGCAGTACTTC
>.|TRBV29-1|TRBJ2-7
CSVEVPGQSYEQYF
TGCAGCGTTGAAGTCCCAGGACAGTCCTACGAGCAGTACTTC
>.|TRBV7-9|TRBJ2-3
CASSPEADNTDTQYF
TGTGCCAGCAGCCCTGAGGCGGACAACACAGATACGCAGTATTTT
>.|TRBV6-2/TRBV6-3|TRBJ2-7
CASSYDGLATDYEQYF
TGTGCCAGCAGTTACGATGGATTGGCCACGGACTACGAGCAGTACTTC
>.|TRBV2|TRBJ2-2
CASSEEGNTGELFF
TGTGCCAGCAGTGAAGAAGGGAACACCGGGGAGCTGTTTTTT
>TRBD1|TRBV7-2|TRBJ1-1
CASSLGTGGASEAFF
TGTGCCAGCAGCTTAGGGACAGGGGGCGCGAGTGAAGCTTTCTTT
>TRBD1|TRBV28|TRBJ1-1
CASSSGQGNTEAFF
TGTGCCAGCAGTTCCGGACAGGGGAACACTGAAGCTTTCTTT
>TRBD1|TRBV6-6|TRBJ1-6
CASSHGQGGTNSPLHF
TGTGCCAGCAGCCACGGACAGGGAGGGACTAATTCACCCCTCCACTTT
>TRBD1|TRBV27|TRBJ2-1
CASSGGTGAAFF
TGTGCCAGCAGTGGGGGGACAGGGGCGGCGTTCTTC
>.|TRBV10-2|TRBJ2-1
CASSELAGEGGNEQFF
TGCGCCAGCAGTGAGCTTGCGGGAGAGGGGGGGAATGAGCAGTTCTTC
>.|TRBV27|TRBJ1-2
CASSQKISGVQGYTF
TGTGCCAGCAGTCAAAAGATTTCCGGGGTTCAGGGCTACACCTTC
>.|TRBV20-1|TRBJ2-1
CSTNRRHEQFF
TGCAGTACGAATAGAAGGCATGAGCAGTTCTTC
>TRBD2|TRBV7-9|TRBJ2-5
CASSLGLAGETQYF
TGTGCCAGCAGCTTAGGACTAGCGGGGGAGACCCAGTACTTC
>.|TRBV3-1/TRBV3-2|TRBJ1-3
CASSPDGSSGNTIYF
TGTGCCAGCAGTCCTGACGGAAGCTCTGGAAACACCATATATTTT
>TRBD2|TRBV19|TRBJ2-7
CASSISLADSYEQYF
TGTGCCAGTAGTATAAGTCTAGCGGACTCCTACGAGCAGTACTTC
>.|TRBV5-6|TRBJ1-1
CASSLGRGDTEAFF
TGTGCCAGCAGCTTGGGGAGGGGGGACACTGAAGCTTTCTTT